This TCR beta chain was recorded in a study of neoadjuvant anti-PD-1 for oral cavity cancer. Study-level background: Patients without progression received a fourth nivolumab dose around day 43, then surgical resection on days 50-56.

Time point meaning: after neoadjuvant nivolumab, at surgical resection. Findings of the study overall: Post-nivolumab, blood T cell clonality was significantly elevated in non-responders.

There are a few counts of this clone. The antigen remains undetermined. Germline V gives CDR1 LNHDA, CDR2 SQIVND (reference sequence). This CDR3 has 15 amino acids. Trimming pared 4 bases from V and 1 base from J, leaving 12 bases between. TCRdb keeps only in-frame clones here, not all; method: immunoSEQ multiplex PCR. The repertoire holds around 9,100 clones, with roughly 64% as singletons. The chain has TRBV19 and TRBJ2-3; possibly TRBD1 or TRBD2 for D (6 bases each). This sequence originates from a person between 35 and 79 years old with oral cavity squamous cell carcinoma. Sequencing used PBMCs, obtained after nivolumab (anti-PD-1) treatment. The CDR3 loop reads CASSTSRGGTDTQYF. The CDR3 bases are TGTGCCAGTAGTACCTCGAGGGGGGGCACAGATACGCAGTATTTT.